This T cell receptor (beta chain) was identified in a study of regulatory T cells in long-lasting Graves disease. This clonotype has a count of ten or more. The CDR3 is 15 residues long. Germline-derived CDR1 and CDR2 are MNHEY and SMNVEV (reference sequence). J gave up 5 bases and V 8 bases, and 12 bases lay outside the gene matches. As to time point: newly diagnosed GD, antithyroid drugs for less than 3 months. PBMC RNA was the source of the TCR library. Investigators prepared the TCR beta libraries by applying iRepertoire HTBI primers and Arm-PCR of CDR3 regions. From the multiplex PCR reads, TCRdb called clonotypes with MiXCR, one entry per CDR3 protein. In the table there are a few hundred thousand distinct CDR3 sequences, roughly 12% of which are singletons. The same data also contributed to another study, on T cells in Graves' hyperthyroidism and ophthalmopathy.

The sequencing here drew on peripheral blood mononuclear cells (PBMCs), taken at new diagnosis, from a patient treated with antithyroid drugs. The V gene is TRBV27, the J gene TRBJ2-7; 10 nucleotides match TRBD1. This receptor was taken from a woman between 18 and 29 years old with Graves disease. CDR3 amino acids: CASRDRGYGRDEQYF. The DNA for the CDR3 is TGTGCCAGCCGGGACAGGGGATACGGAAGGGACGAGCAGTACTTC.